Presented here are 7 T cell receptor beta chains from one specimen sequenced in a study of shared clonotypes between healthy human individuals. Generated by immunoSEQ multiplex PCR, the TCRdb table keeps only in-frame clones and is missing some. The table lists 2 million to 2.5 million clones, around 90% of them singletons. The source material was naive CD4+ T cells from PBMCs. Subset meaning: CD45RA+ positively selected. The receptors shown here come from a man younger than 35 in good health. Some clones in this sample may be carry-over from other donors' samples.

V and J are TRBV7-9 and TRBJ2-2, with D tentatively TRBD2 (5 bases). Trimming cost V 6 bases and J 0 bases, with 8 bases left between them. The CDR3 spans 14 residues. The germline gives CDR1 SEHNR, CDR2 FQNEAQ (reference sequence). CDR3: CASRLDSNTGELFF. As DNA, the CDR3 is TGTGCCAGCAGACTGGACTCGAACACCGGGGAGCTGTTTTTT. Full variable domain (remainder filled in from reference TRBV7-9 and TRBJ2-2): DTGVSQNPRHKITKRGQNVTFRCDPISEHNRLYWYRQTLGQGPEFLTYFQNEAQLEKSRLLSDRFSAERPKGSFSTLEIQRTEQGDSAMYLCASRLDSNTGELFFGEGSRLTVL.

The chain links TRBV11-2 to TRBJ1-1; no clear D. CDR3 length: 15 amino acids. V gave up 3 bases and J gave up 4 bases, with 15 bases separating them. CDR1 and CDR2 from the germline V gene are SGHAT and FQNNGV. The CDR3 loop is CASSFAFRSGTEAFF. The DNA of the CDR3 is TGTGCCAGCAGCTTCGCCTTTAGGAGCGGCACTGAAGCTTTCTTT.

This clone was detected once. V is TRBV2 and J is TRBJ2-3; D perhaps matches TRBD2 (5 bases). The CDR3 is 15 amino acids. V was trimmed by 5 bases and J by 2 bases, leaving 14 bases between them. Germline CDR1 is SNHLY and CDR2 is FYNNEI. The chain's CDR3 is CASSLGSGNTDTQYF. The CDR3 DNA reads as TGTGCCAGCAGTCTTGGAAGCGGCAACACAGATACGCAGTATTTT.

In this sample, this clone turned up once. This CDR3 is CAWSRTGGNEQYF. As DNA, the CDR3 is TGTGCCTGGAGTCGGACAGGGGGCAACGAGCAGTACTTC. The chain couples TRBV30 to TRBJ2-7, with TRBD1 matching over 11 bases. The junction had 2 bases not matched to a gene; V was cut back by 2 bases and J by 5 bases. Germline CDR1 reads GTSNPN; CDR2 reads SVGIG (reference sequence). This CDR3 spans 13 amino acids.

The rearrangement links TRBV30 to TRBJ2-3; TRBD1 matches at 8 bases. Germline V CDR1 and CDR2: GTSNPN, SVGIG (reference sequence). J lost 5 bases, V lost 3 bases, and 4 bases had no gene match. This CDR3 has 13 residues. The CDR3 DNA is TGTGCCTGGAGCCGCAGGGGGCAAGATACGCAGTATTTT. Amino acid sequence: CAWSRRGQDTQYF.

The chain carries TRBV2 and TRBJ1-1; D is undetermined. This CDR3 spans 13 amino acids. The germline V gene has CDR1 SNHLY and CDR2 FYNNEI. The germline V and J ends were trimmed by 6 bases and 0 bases, with 8 bases remaining between them. CDR3 sequence (DNA): TGTGCCAGCAGCGTCACCATGAACACTGAAGCTTTCTTT. Its protein product is CASSVTMNTEAFF.

The rearrangement links TRBV7-9 to TRBJ2-3, with TRBD1 matching 7 bases. The germline V gene has CDR1 SEHNR and CDR2 FQNEAQ (reference sequence). The CDR3 covers 18 residues. The ends lost 5 bases at V and 3 bases at J; junction bases unmatched: 17. CDR3 sequence reads: CASSLPRKDRLGTDTQYF. CDR3 coding DNA: TGTGCCAGCAGCCTCCCACGAAAGGACAGGCTGGGGACAGATACGCAGTATTTT.